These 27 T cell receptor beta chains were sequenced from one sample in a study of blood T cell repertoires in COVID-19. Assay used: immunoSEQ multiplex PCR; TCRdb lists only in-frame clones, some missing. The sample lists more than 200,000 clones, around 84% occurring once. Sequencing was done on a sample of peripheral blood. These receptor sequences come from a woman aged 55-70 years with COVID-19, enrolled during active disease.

CDR3 nucleotides: TGTGCCAGCAGTTTGGAGGGACAGCGGATCTATGGCTACACCTTC. This gives the protein CASSLEGQRIYGYTF. J is TRBJ1-2 and V is TRBV28; 7 nucleotides match TRBD1. The V gene's germline CDR1 is MDHEN and CDR2 SYDVKM. The V segment lost 3 bases and the J segment 4 bases; nucleotides outside the gene matches: 8. The CDR3 totals 15 residues.

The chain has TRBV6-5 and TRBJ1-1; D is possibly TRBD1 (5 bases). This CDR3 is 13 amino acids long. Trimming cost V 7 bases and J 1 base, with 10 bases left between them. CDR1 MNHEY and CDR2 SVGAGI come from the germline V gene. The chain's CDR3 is CASTDRKNTEAFF. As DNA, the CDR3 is TGTGCCAGCACCGACAGAAAGAACACTGAAGCTTTCTTT.

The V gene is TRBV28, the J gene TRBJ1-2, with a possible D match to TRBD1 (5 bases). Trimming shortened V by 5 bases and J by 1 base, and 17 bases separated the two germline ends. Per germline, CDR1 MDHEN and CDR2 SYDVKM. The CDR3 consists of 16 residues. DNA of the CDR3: TGTGCCAGCAGTCCGATCTCGACAGATCTTAACTATGGCTACACCTTC. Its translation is CASSPISTDLNYGYTF.

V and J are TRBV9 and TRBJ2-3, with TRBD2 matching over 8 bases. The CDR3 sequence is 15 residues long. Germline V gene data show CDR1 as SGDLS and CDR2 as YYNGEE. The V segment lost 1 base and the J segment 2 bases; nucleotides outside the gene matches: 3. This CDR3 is CASSVSGSITDTQYF. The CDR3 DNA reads TGTGCCAGCAGCGTAAGCGGGAGCATCACAGATACGCAGTATTTT. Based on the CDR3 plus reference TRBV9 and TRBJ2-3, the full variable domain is DSGVTQTPKHLITATGQRVTLRCSPRSGDLSVYWYQQSLDQGLQFLIQYYNGEERAKGNILERFSAQQFPDLHSELNLSSLELGDSALYFCASSVSGSITDTQYFGPGTRLTVL.

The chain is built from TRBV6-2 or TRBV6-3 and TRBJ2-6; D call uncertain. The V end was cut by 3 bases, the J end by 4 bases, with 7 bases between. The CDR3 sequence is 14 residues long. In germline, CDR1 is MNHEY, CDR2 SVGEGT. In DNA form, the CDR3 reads TGTGCCAGCAGTTATTACATAGGGGCCAACGTCCTGACTTTC. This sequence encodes CASSYYIGANVLTF.

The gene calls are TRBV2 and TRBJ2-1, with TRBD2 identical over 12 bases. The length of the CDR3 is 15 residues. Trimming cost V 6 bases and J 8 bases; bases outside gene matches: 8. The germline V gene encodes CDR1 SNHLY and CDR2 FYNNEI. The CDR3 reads CASSASGRASYEQFF. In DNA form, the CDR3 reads TGTGCCAGCAGCGCTAGCGGGAGGGCCTCTTATGAGCAGTTCTTC.

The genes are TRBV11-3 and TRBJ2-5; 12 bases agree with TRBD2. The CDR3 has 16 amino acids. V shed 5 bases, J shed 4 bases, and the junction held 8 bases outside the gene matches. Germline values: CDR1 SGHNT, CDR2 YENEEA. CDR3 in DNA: TGTGCCAGCAGCCTCCGGACTAGCGGGACGGTAGAGACCCAGTACTTC. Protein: CASSLRTSGTVETQYF.

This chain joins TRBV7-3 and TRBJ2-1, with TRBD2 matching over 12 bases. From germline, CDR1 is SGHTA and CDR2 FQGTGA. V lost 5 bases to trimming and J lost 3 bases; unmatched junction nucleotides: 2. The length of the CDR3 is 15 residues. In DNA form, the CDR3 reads TGTGCCAGCAGCCCGACTAGCGGGAGCTACAATGAGCAGTTCTTC. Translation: CASSPTSGSYNEQFF.

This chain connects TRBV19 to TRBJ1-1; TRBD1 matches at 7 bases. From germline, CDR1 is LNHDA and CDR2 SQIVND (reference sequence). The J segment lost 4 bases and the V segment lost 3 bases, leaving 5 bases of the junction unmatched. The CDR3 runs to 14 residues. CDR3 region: CASSIPGGSTEAFF. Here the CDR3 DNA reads TGTGCCAGTAGTATCCCAGGGGGTTCCACTGAAGCTTTCTTT.

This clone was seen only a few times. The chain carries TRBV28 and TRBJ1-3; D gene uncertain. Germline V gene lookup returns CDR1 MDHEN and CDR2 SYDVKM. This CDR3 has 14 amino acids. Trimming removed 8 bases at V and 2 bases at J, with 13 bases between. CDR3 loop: CASHLAGPGNTIYF. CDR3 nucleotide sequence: TGTGCCAGCCACCTCGCGGGTCCTGGAAACACCATATATTTT.

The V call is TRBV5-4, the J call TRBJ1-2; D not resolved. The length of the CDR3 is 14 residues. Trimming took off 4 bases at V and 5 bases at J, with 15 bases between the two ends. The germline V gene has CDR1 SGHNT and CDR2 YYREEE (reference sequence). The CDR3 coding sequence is TGTGCCAGCAGCCCGGCAGGTTTTCTGTATGGCTACACCTTC. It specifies CASSPAGFLYGYTF.

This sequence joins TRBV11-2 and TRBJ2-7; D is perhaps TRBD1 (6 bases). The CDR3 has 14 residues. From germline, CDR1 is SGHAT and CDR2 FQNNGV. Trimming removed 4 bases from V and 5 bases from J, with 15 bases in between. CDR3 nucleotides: TGTGCCAGCAGCTCCAGGGGTAAGGCTGACGAGCAGTACTTC. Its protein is CASSSRGKADEQYF.

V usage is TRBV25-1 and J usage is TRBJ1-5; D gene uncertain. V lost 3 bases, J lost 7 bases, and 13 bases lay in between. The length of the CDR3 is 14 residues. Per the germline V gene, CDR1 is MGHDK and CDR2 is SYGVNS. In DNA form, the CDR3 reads TGTGCCAGCAGTGATTCTCGGGATCGGCAGCCCCAGCATTTT. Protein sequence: CASSDSRDRQPQHF.

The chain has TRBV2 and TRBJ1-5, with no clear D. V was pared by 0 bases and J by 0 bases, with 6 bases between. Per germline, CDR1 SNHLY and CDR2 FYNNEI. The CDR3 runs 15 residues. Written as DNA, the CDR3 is TGTGCCAGCAGTGAAGCGGCAGGTAGCAATCAGCCCCAGCATTTT. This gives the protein CASSEAAGSNQPQHF.

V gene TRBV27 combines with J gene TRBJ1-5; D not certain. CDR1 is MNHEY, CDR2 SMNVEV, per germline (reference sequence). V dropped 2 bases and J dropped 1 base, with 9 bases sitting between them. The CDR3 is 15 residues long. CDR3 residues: CASSLNRVSNQPQHF. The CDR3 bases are TGTGCCAGCAGTTTAAATCGAGTAAGCAATCAGCCCCAGCATTTT.

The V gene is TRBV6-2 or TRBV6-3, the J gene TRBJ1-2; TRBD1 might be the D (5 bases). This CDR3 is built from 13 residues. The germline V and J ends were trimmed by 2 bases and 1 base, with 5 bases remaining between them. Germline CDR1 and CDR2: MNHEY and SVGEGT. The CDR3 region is CASSYDSNYGYTF. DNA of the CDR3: TGTGCCAGCAGTTACGACAGTAACTATGGCTACACCTTC.

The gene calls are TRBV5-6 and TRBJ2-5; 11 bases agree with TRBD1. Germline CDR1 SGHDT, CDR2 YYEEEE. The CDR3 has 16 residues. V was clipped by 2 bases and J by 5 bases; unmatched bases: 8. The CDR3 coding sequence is TGTGCCAGCAGCTTTAAGGGACAGGGGGTTGCTGAGACCCAGTACTTC. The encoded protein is CASSFKGQGVAETQYF. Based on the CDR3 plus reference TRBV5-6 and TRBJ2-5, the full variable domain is DAGVTQSPTHLIKTRGQQVTLRCSPKSGHDTVSWYQQALGQGPQFIFQYYEEEERQRGNFPDRFSGHQFPNYSSELNVNALLLGDSALYLCASSFKGQGVAETQYFGPGTRLLVL.

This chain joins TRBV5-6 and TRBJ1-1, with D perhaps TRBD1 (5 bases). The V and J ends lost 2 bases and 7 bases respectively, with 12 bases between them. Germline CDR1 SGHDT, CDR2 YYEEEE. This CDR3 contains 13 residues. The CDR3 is CASSLVQGYEAFF. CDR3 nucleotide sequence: TGTGCCAGCAGCTTAGTTCAGGGATATGAAGCTTTCTTT.

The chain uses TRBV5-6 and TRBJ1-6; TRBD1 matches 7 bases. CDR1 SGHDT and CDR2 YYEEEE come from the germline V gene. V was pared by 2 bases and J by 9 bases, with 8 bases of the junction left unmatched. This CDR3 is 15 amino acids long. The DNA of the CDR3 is TGTGCCAGCAGCTTTAGAGGGGGCAGAGGTTCACCCCTCCACTTT. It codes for CASSFRGGRGSPLHF.

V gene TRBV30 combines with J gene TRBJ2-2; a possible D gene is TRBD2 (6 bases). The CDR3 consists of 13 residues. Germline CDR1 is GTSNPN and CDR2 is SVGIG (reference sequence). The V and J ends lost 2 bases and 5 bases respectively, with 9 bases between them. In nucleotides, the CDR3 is TGTGCCTGGAGTTTTGGGGGGACCGGGGAGCTGTTTTTT. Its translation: CAWSFGGTGELFF.

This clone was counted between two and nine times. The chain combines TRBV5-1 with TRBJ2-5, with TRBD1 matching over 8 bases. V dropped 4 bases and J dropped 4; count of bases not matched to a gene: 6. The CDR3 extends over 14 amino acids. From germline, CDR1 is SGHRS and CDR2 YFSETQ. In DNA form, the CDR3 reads TGCGCCAGCAGCAATAGACAGGGGCTAGAGACCCAGTACTTC. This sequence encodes CASSNRQGLETQYF.

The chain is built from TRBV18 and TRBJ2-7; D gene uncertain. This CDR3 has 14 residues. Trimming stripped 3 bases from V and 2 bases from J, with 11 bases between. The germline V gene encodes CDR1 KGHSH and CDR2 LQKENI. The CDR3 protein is CASSPPENTYEQYF. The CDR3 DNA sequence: TGTGCCAGCTCACCTCCGGAGAATACCTACGAGCAGTACTTC.

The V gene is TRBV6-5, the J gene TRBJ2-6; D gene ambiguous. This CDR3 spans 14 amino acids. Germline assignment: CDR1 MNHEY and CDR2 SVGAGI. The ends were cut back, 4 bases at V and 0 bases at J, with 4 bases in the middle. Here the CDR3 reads CASSLDSGANVLTF. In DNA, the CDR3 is TGTGCCAGCAGTTTAGACTCTGGGGCCAACGTCCTGACTTTC.

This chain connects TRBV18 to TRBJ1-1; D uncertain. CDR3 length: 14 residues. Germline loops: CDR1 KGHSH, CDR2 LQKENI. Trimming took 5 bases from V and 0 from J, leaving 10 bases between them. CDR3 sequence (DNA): TGTGCCAGCTCAGCCTCGACACTGAACACTGAAGCTTTCTTT. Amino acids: CASSASTLNTEAFF.

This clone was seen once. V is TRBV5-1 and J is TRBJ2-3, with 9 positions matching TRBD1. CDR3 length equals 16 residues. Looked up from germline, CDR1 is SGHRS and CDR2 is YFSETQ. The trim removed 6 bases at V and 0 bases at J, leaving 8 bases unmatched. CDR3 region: CASTSGTGISTDTQYF. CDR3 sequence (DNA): TGCGCCAGCACCTCCGGGACAGGGATTAGCACAGATACGCAGTATTTT.

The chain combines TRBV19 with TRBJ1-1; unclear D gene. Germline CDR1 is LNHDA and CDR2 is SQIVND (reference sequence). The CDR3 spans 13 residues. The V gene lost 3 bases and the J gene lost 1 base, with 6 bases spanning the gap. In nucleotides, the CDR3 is TGTGCCAGTAGTATCGGGTGGAACACTGAAGCTTTCTTT. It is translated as CASSIGWNTEAFF.

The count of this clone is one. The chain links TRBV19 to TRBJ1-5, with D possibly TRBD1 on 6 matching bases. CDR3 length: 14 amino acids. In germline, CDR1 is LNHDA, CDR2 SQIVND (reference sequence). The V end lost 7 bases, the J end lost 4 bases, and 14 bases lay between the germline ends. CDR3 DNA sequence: TGTGCCAGTATACCACAGGGAATTAATCAGCCCCAGCATTTT. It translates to CASIPQGINQPQHF.